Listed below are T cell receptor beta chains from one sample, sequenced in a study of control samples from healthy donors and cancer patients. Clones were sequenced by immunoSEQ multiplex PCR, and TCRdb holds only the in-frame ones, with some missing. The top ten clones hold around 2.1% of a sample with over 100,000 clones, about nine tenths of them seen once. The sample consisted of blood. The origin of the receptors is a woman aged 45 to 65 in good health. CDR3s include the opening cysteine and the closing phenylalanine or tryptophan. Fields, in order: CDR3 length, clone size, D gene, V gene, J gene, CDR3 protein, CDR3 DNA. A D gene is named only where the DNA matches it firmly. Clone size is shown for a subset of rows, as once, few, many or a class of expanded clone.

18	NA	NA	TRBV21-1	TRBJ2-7	CASSKPGASGRARIEQYF	TGTGCCAGCAGCAAACCGGGTGCTAGCGGGAGGGCCAGAATCGAGCAGTACTTC
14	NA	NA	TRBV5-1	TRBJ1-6	CASSLVDRNSPLHF	TGCGCCAGCAGCTTGGTAGACCGAAATTCACCCCTCCACTTT
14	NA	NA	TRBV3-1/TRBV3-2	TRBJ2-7	CASSQDGRVEEQYF	TGTGCCAGCAGCCAAGATGGTAGGGTTGAAGAGCAGTACTTC
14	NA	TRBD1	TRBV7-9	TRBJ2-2	CASTDRGPSGELFF	TGTGCCAGCACGGACAGGGGGCCTTCCGGGGAGCTGTTTTTT
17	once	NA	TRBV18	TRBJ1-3	CASSPPGTDYSGNTIYF	TGTGCCAGCTCACCACCGGGGACTGACTACTCTGGAAACACCATATATTTT
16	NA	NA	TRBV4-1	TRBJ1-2	CASSQIPGENLYGYTF	TGCGCCAGCAGCCAAATACCGGGCGAGAATCTCTATGGCTACACCTTC
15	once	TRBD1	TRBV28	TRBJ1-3	CASSPQTGLGNTIYF	TGTGCCAGCAGTCCCCAGACAGGGCTTGGAAACACCATATATTTT
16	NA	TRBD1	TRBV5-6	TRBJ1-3	CASSSLGDSSGNTIYF	TGTGCCAGCAGCTCCCTCGGGGACAGCTCTGGAAACACCATATATTTT
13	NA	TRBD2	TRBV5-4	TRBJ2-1	CASSRLADNEQFF	TGTGCCAGCAGCCGTCTAGCGGATAATGAGCAGTTCTTC
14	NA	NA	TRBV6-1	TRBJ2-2	CASSEIGDTGELFF	TGTGCCAGCAGTGAAATAGGGGACACCGGGGAGCTGTTTTTT
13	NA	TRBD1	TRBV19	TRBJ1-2	CASHTGGGYGYTF	TGTGCCAGTCATACAGGGGGCGGGTATGGCTACACCTTC
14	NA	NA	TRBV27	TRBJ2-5	CATTFRRGSETQYF	TGTGCCACCACCTTCAGGAGGGGGTCAGAGACCCAGTACTTC
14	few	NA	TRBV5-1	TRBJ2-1	CASSGGDSYNEQFF	TGCGCCAGCAGCGGCGGGGACTCCTACAATGAGCAGTTCTTC
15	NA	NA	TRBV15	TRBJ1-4	CATSKGRNSNEKLFF	TGTGCCACCAGCAAGGGGCGAAACTCTAATGAAAAACTGTTTTTT
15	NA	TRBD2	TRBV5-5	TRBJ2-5	CASSSSVLSGRASYF	TGTGCCAGCAGCTCGAGCGTTCTTAGCGGGCGTGCCTCGTACTTC
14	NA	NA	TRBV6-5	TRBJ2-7	CASSYYSADYEQYF	TGTGCCAGCAGTTACTACTCCGCGGACTACGAGCAGTACTTC
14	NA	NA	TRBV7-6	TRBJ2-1	CASSLAGGLDEQFF	TGTGCCAGCAGCTTAGCGGGAGGTCTGGATGAGCAGTTCTTC
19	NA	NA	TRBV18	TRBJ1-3	CASSPWGVSVRFPGNTIYF	TGTGCCAGCTCACCATGGGGAGTAAGTGTCCGTTTTCCTGGAAACACCATATATTTT
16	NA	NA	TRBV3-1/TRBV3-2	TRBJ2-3	CASSQVLATSTDTQYF	TGTGCCAGCAGCCAAGTTCTAGCGACTAGCACAGATACGCAGTATTTT
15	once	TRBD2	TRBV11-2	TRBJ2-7	CASVRLAGGRGEQYF	TGTGCCAGCGTAAGATTAGCGGGGGGCCGTGGAGAGCAGTACTTC
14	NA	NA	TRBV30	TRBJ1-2	CAWSPHRTNYGYTF	TGTGCCTGGAGTCCGCACAGAACTAACTATGGCTACACCTTC
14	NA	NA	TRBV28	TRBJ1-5	CATLQGGGNQPQHF	TGTGCCACCCTTCAGGGTGGTGGCAATCAGCCCCAGCATTTT
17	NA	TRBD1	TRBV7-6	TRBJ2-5	CASSAKTPRTGQETQYF	TGTGCCAGCAGCGCAAAGACTCCCCGGACAGGCCAAGAGACCCAGTACTTC
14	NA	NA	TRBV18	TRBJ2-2	CASSPTGNTGELFF	TGTGCCAGCTCACCCACAGGGAACACCGGGGAGCTGTTTTTT
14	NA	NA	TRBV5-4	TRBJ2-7	CASRRAGNAYEQYF	TGTGCCAGTAGAAGAGCCGGGAACGCCTACGAGCAGTACTTC
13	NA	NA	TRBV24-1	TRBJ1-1	CATSARTNTEAFF	TGTGCCACCAGTGCCCGGACTAACACTGAAGCTTTCTTT
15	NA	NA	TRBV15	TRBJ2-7	CATSRGGDSSYEQYF	TGTGCCACCAGCAGAGGGGGGGACAGCTCCTACGAGCAGTACTTC
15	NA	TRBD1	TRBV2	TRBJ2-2	CASSATGVNTGELFF	TGTGCCAGCAGTGCGACAGGGGTAAACACCGGGGAGCTGTTTTTT
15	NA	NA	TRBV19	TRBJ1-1	CASTVDLRQHTEAFF	TGTGCCAGTACGGTCGATTTACGACAACACACTGAAGCTTTCTTT
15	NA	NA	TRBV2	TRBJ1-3	CASSDWDHSGNTIYF	TGTGCCAGCAGTGATTGGGACCACTCTGGAAACACCATATATTTT
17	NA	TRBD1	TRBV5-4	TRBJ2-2	CASSFKAGGTATGELFF	TGTGCCAGCAGCTTTAAGGCAGGGGGAACCGCCACCGGGGAGCTGTTTTTT
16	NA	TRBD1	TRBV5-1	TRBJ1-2	CASSRGQGLGNYGYTF	TGCGCCAGCAGCCGAGGACAGGGTCTCGGTAACTATGGCTACACCTTC
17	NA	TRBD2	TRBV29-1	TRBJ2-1	CSVEELAGRQPHNEQFF	TGCAGCGTTGAAGAACTAGCGGGACGCCAACCTCACAATGAGCAGTTCTTC
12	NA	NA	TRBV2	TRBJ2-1	CASSELGGEQFF	TGTGCCAGCAGTGAACTCGGTGGTGAGCAGTTCTTC
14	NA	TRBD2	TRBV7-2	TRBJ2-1	CASSLELAGNEQFF	TGTGCCAGCAGCTTAGAGCTAGCGGGCAATGAGCAGTTCTTC
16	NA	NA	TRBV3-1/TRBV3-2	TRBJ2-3	CASSQDQWRGTDTQYF	TGTGCCAGCAGCCAAGATCAGTGGCGGGGCACAGATACGCAGTATTTT
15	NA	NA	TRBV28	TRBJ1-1	CASTLLTGTRPEAFF	TGTGCCAGCACCCTACTCACAGGGACGCGGCCTGAAGCTTTCTTT
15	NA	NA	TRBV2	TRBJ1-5	CASSEHGVLNQPQHF	TGTGCCAGCAGTGAACATGGGGTGTTAAATCAGCCCCAGCATTTT
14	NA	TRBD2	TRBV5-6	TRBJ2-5	CASELGRGQETQYF	TGTGCCAGCGAGCTTGGGCGGGGGCAAGAGACCCAGTACTTC
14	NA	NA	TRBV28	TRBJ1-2	CASSPPVWEYGYTF	TGTGCCAGCAGTCCCCCAGTGTGGGAGTATGGCTACACCTTC
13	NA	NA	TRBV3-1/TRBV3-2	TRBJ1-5	CASSQDLNQPQHF	TGTGCCAGCAGCCAAGATCTCAATCAGCCCCAGCATTTT
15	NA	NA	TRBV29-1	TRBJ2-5	CSLSRPDHGQETQYF	TGCAGCCTCTCCAGACCTGACCATGGCCAAGAGACCCAGTACTTC
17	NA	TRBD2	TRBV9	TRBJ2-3	CASSVEPAGGDTDTQYF	TGTGCCAGCAGCGTAGAGCCAGCGGGAGGCGACACAGATACGCAGTATTTT
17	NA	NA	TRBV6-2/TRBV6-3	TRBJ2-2	CASSYNLEGTSSGELFF	TGTGCCAGCAGTTACAACCTGGAGGGGACAAGCTCCGGGGAGCTGTTTTTT
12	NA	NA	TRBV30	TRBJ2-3	CAWSVSTDTQYF	TGTGCCTGGAGTGTTAGCACAGATACGCAGTATTTT
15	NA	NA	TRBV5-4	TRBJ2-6	CASSLKGSGANVLTF	TGTGCCAGCAGCTTGAAGGGGTCTGGGGCCAACGTCCTGACTTTC
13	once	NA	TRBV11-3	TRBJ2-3	CASSSRATDTQYF	TGTGCCAGCAGCTCCAGGGCCACAGATACGCAGTATTTT